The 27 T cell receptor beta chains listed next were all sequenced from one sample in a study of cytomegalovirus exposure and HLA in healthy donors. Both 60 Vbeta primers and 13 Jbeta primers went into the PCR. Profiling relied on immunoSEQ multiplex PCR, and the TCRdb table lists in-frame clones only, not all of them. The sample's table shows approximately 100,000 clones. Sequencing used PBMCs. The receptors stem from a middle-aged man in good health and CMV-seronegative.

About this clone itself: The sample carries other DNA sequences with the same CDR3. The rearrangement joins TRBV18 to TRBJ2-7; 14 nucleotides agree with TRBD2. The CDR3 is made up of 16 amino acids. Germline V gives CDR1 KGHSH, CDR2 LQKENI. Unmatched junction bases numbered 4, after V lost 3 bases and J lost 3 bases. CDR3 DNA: TGTGCCAGCTCACCGGGACTAGCGGGAGATAGCTACGAGCAGTACTTC. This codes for CASSPGLAGDSYEQYF.

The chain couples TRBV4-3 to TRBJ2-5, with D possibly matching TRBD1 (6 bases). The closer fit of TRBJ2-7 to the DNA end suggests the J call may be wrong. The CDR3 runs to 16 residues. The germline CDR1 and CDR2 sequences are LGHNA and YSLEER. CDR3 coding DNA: TGCGCCAGCAGCCAAGGACCTACGTGGACAGCCTACGAGCAGTACTTC. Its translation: CASSQGPTWTAYEQYF.

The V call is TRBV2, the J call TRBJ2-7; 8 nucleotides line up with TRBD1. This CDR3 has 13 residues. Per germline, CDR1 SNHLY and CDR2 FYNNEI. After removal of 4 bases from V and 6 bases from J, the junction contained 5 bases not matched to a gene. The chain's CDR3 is CASSADRVAEQYF. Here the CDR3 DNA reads TGTGCCAGCAGTGCGGACAGGGTCGCCGAGCAGTACTTC.

The CDR3 sequence: CASSLVVGGGAYEQYF. The CDR3 bases are TGCGCCAGCAGCCTGGTGGTGGGCGGGGGGGCCTACGAGCAGTACTTC. The chain uses TRBV5-1 and TRBJ2-7, with 9 bases that match TRBD2. The length of the CDR3 is 16 residues. The germline CDR1 and CDR2 sequences are SGHRS and YFSETQ. V lost 4 bases to trimming and J lost 2 bases; unmatched junction nucleotides: 10.

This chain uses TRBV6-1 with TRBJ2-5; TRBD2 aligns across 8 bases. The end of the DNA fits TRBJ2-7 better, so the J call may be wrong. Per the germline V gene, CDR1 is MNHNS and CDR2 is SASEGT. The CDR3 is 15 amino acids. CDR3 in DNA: TGTGCCAGCAACGGACTAGCTCATAGCTCCTACGAGCAGTACTTC. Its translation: CASNGLAHSSYEQYF.

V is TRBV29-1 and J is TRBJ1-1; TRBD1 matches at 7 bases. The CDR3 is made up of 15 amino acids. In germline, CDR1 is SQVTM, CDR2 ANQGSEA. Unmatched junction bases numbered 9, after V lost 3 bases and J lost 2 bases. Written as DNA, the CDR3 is TGCAGCGTTGACCGGCCGACAGGGCAAAACACTGAAGCTTTCTTT. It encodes CSVDRPTGQNTEAFF.

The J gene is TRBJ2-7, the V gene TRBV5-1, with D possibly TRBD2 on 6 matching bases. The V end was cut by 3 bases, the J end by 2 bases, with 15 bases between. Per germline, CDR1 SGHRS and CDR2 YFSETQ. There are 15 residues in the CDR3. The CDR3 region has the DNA TGCGCCAGCAGCTCTGATGGTAGCGGTGCCTACGAGCAGTACTTC. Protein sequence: CASSSDGSGAYEQYF.

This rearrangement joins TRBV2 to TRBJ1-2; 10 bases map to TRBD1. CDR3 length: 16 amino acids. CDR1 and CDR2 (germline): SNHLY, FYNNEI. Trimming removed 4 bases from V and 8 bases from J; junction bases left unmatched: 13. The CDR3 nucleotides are TGTGCCAGCAGTGTCCTCGCTACGGGACAGGGGAGAGGCTACACCTTC. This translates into CASSVLATGQGRGYTF.

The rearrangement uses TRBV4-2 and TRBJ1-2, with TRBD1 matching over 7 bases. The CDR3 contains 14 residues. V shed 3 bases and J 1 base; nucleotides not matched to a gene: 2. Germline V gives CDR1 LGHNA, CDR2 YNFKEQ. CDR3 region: CASSQGQFNYGYTF. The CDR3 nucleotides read TGTGCCAGCAGCCAGGGACAGTTTAACTATGGCTACACCTTC.

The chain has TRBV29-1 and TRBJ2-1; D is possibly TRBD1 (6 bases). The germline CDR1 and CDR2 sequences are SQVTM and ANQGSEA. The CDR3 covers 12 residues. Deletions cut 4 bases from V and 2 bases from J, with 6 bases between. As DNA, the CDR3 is TGCAGCGTTGGGGACACCTACAATGAGCAGTTCTTC. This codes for CSVGDTYNEQFF.

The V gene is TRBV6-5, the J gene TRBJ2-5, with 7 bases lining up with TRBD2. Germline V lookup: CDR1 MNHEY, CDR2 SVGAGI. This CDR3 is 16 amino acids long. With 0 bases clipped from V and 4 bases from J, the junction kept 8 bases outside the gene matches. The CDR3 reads CASSYSLAGFLETQYF. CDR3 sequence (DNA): TGTGCCAGCAGTTACTCTTTAGCGGGTTTCTTAGAGACCCAGTACTTC.

The CDR3 spells CASSPPGVNTEAFF. The CDR3 region has the DNA TGTGCCAGCTCACCACCCGGGGTGAACACTGAAGCTTTCTTT. The chain has TRBV18 and TRBJ1-1; D gene uncertain. The CDR3 has 14 amino acids. Per the germline V gene, CDR1 is KGHSH and CDR2 is LQKENI. The V gene lost 0 bases and the J gene lost 0 bases, with 5 bases spanning the gap.

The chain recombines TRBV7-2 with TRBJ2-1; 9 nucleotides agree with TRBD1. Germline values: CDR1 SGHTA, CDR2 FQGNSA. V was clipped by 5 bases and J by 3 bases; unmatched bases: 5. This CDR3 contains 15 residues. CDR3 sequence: CASSETGGFYNEQFF. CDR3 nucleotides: TGTGCCAGCAGCGAAACAGGGGGCTTCTACAATGAGCAGTTCTTC.

The CDR3 is CASSLGADVANYGYTF. The CDR3 DNA is TGTGCCAGCAGCTTAGGGGCAGACGTAGCTAACTATGGCTACACCTTC. The chain carries TRBV7-9 and TRBJ1-2; D unresolved. CDR3 length equals 16 residues. CDR1 is SEHNR and CDR2 is FQNEAQ in the germline V gene (reference sequence). V dropped 1 base and J dropped 0 bases, with 12 bases sitting between them.

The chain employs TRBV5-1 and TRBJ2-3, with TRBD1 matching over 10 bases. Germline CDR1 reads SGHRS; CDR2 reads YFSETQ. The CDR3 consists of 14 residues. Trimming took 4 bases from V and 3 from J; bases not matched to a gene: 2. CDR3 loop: CASSEDRGTDTQYF. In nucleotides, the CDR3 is TGCGCCAGCAGCGAGGACAGGGGGACAGATACGCAGTATTTT. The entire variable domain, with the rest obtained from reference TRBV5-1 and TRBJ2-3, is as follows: KAGVTQTPRYLIKTRGQQVTLSCSPISGHRSVSWYQQTPGQGLQFLFEYFSETQRNKGNFPGRFSGRQFSNSRSEMNVSTLELGDSALYLCASSEDRGTDTQYFGPGTRLTVL.

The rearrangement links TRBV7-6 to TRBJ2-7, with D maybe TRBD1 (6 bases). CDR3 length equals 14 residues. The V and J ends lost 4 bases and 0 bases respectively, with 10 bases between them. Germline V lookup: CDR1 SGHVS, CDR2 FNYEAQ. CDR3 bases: TGTGCCAGCAGCTGGAAGGACAGCTCCTACGAGCAGTACTTC. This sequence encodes CASSWKDSSYEQYF.

The CDR3 DNA reads TGTGCCAGTAGCCGACAGGCCCGGACAGGGTACCAAGAGACCCAGTACTTC. It yields the protein CASSRQARTGYQETQYF. V gene TRBV19 combines with J gene TRBJ2-5, with TRBD1 identical over 8 bases. This CDR3 is built from 17 residues. The germline CDR1 and CDR2 sequences are LNHDA and SQIVND (reference sequence). V was pared by 6 bases and J by 0 bases, with 12 bases of the junction left unmatched.

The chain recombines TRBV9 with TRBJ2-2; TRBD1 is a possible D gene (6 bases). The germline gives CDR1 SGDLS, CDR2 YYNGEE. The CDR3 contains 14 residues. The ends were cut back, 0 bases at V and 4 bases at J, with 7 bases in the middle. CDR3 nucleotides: TGTGCCAGCAGCGTAGGAGGGGGCACCGGGGAGCTGTTTTTT. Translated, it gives CASSVGGGTGELFF.

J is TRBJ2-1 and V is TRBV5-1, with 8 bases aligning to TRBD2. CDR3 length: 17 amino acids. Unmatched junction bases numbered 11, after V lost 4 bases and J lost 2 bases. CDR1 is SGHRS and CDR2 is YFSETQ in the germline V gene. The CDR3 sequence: CASSRTSPTLTYNEQFF. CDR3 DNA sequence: TGCGCCAGCAGCCGGACTAGCCCAACCCTAACCTACAATGAGCAGTTCTTC.

CDR3: CASSLKGDQPQHF. The CDR3 DNA is TGTGCCAGCAGCTTAAAGGGAGACCAGCCCCAGCATTTT. This chain links TRBV7-2 with TRBJ1-5; D gene unclear. The CDR3 loop spans 13 amino acids. Germline loops: CDR1 SGHTA, CDR2 FQGNSA. V shed 2 bases and J shed 7 bases, with 9 bases lying between them.

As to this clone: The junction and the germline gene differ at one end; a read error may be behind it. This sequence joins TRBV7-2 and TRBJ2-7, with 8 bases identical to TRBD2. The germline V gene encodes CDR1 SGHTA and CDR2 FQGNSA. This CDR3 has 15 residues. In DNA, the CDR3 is TGTGCCAGCAGCTTAGTGGGTAGCGGGATGGGCGAGCGGTACTTC. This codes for CASSLVGSGMGERYF.

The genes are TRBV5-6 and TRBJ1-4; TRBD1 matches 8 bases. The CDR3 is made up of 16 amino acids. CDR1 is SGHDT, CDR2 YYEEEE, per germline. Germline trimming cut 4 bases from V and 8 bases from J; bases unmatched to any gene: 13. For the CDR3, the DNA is TGTGCCAGCAGCGGGAGACAGGGGAAGTATGAAGAAAAACTGTTTTTT. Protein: CASSGRQGKYEEKLFF. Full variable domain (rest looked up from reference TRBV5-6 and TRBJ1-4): DAGVTQSPTHLIKTRGQQVTLRCSPKSGHDTVSWYQQALGQGPQFIFQYYEEEERQRGNFPDRFSGHQFPNYSSELNVNALLLGDSALYLCASSGRQGKYEEKLFFGSGTQLSVL.

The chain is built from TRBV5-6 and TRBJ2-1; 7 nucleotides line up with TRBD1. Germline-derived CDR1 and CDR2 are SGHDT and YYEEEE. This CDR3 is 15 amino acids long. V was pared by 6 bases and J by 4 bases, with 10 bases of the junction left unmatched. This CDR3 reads CASNLGQINYNEQFF. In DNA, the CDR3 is TGTGCCAGCAACCTGGGACAGATAAATTACAATGAGCAGTTCTTC. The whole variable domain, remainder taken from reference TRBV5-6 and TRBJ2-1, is DAGVTQSPTHLIKTRGQQVTLRCSPKSGHDTVSWYQQALGQGPQFIFQYYEEEERQRGNFPDRFSGHQFPNYSSELNVNALLLGDSALYLCASNLGQINYNEQFFGPGTRLTVL.

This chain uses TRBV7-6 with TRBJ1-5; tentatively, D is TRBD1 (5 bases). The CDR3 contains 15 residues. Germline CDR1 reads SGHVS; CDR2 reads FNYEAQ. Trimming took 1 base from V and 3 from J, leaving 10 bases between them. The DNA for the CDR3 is TGTGCCAGCAGCTTAGGGGCGGGGGACAATCAGCCCCAGCATTTT. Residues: CASSLGAGDNQPQHF.

The CDR3: CASSGSGIHSGNTIYF. Here the CDR3 DNA reads TGTGCCAGCAGCGGCTCCGGGATCCACTCTGGAAACACCATATATTTT. The chain is built from TRBV7-9 and TRBJ1-3; no definite D call. CDR1 SEHNR and CDR2 FQNEAQ come from the germline V gene (reference sequence). V lost 5 bases and J 0 bases, leaving 14 bases between the germline ends. CDR3 length: 16 amino acids. Based on the CDR3 plus reference TRBV7-9 and TRBJ1-3, the full variable domain is DTGVSQNPRHKITKRGQNVTFRCDPISEHNRLYWYRQTLGQGPEFLTYFQNEAQLEKSRLLSDRFSAERPKGSFSTLEIQRTEQGDSAMYLCASSGSGIHSGNTIYFGEGSWLTVV.

The CDR3 is CASTGGTSNQPQHF. The CDR3 DNA reads as TGTGCCAGTACAGGGGGCACGAGCAATCAGCCCCAGCATTTT. The chain couples TRBV19 to TRBJ1-5, with 8 nucleotides matching TRBD1. Germline values: CDR1 LNHDA, CDR2 SQIVND (reference sequence). The CDR3 is 14 residues long. Trimming cost V 7 bases and J 1 base; bases outside gene matches: 3.

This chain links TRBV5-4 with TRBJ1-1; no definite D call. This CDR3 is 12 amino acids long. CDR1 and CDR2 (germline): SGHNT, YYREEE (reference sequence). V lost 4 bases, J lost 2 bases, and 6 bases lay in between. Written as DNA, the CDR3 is TGTGCCAGCAGCCTATATAACACTGAAGCTTTCTTT. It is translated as CASSLYNTEAFF.